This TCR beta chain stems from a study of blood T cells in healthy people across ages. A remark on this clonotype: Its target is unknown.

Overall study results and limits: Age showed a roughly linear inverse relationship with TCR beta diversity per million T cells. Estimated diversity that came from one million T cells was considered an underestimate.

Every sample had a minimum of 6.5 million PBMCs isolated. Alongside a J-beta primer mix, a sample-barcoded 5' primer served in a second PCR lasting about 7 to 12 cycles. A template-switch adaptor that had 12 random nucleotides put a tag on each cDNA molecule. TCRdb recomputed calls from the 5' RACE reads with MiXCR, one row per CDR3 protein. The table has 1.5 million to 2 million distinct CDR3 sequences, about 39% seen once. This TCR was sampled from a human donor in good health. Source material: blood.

This chain's CDR3 is CASSLALGRVYEQYF. CDR3 sequence (DNA): TGTGCCAGCAGTTTAGCGTTGGGCAGGGTCTACGAGCAGTACTTC. The V and J genes are TRBV12-3 or TRBV12-4 and TRBJ2-4; D is possibly TRBD1 (5 bases). The better agreement between TRBJ2-7 and the DNA end casts doubt on the J call. The CDR3 has 15 residues.